This T cell receptor (beta chain) is from a study of identical twins. Study results and limitations: Insertions were reduced in abundant cord blood beta clonotypes but not in memory repertoires.

Trimming cost V 3 bases and J 5 bases, with 13 bases left between them. Germline CDR1 LGHDT, CDR2 YNNKEL (reference sequence). There are 14 residues in the CDR3. One entry per CDR3 protein results from TCRdb running MiXCR on the 5' RACE reads. The sample records 1.5 million to 2 million distinct CDR3 sequences, under 35% being singletons. Comment on this clonotype: Its antigen remains unknown.

All donors comprised healthy Caucasians. V usage is TRBV3-1 and J usage is TRBJ1-1; D ambiguous. Sequencing used cord blood. The source of this sequence is a newborn girl in good health. Here the CDR3 DNA reads TGTGCCAGCAGCCAGGGAGCGCCGAGGACTGAAGCTTTCTTT. Amino acid sequence: CASSQGAPRTEAFF.